This T cell receptor beta chain was captured by sequencing in a study of blood T cell repertoires in COVID-19. Using immunoSEQ multiplex PCR, the repertoire was profiled, and TCRdb retains in-frame clones only, with some absent. Of around 300,000 clones listed, roughly 89% were seen once; the top ten hold 0.9% to 1%. Material: peripheral blood. This receptor was taken from a woman aged 40 to 50 who had recovered from COVID-19.

The CDR3 region is CASSQDGRDSSHEQYF. The CDR3 DNA sequence: TGTGCCAGCAGCCAGGACGGCAGGGATTCGTCCCACGAGCAGTACTTC. The chain joins TRBV3-1 (or the pseudogene TRBV3-2) to TRBJ2-7, with D maybe TRBD1 (5 bases). The CDR3 length is 16 residues. Germline CDR1 is LGHDT and CDR2 is YNNKEL (reference sequence). Trimming pared 3 bases from V and 5 bases from J, leaving 20 bases between.